What follows is one TCR beta chain and its context. Its target is unknown. This record belongs to a study of T cell responses to AZD1222 COVID-19 vaccine. TCRdb's copy holds only in-frame clones and misses some; the assay was immunoSEQ multiplex PCR. The sample records 150,000 to 200,000 clones, about nine tenths being singletons. Study-wide results and limits: Spike regions recognized by vaccine-associated CD4 TCRs spanned the protein, led by 160-218 and 743-854.

The receptor was derived from an adult who received the AZD1222 COVID-19 vaccine. This specimen was peripheral blood, taken 28 days after the second AZD1222 dose.

The CDR3 loop reads CASSNGHSGNTIYF. DNA for the CDR3: TGTGCCAGCAGCAACGGACATAGTGGAAACACCATATATTTT. The chain couples TRBV27 to TRBJ1-3; TRBD1 might be the D (5 bases). Germline lookup yields CDR1 MNHEY and CDR2 SMNVEV (reference sequence). The CDR3 consists of 14 residues. With 6 bases removed from V and 3 bases from J, the gap between germline ends came to 12 bases.